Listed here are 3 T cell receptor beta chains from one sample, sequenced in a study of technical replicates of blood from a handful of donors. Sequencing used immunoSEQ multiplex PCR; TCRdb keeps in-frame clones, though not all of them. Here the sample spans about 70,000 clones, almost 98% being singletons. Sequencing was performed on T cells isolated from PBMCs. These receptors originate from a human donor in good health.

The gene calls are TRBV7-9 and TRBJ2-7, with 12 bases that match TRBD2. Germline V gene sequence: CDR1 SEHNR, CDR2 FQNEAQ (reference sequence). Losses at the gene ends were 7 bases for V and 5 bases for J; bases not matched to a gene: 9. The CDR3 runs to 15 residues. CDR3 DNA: TGTGCCAGCACCTCGTCGACTAGCGGGGGCCACGAGCAGTACTTC. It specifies CASTSSTSGGHEQYF.

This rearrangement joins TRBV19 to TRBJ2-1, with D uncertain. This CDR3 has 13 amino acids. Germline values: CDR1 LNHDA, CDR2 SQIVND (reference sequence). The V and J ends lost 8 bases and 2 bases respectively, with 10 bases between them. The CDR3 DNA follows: TGTGCCAGTTCCTCAGTACCCTACAATGAGCAGTTCTTC. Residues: CASSSVPYNEQFF.

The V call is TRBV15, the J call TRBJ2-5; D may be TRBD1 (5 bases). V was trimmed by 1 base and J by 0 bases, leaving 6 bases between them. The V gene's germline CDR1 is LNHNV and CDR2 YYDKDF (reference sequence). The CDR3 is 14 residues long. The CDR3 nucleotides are TGTGCCACCAGCAGAGGACAGAACCAAGAGACCCAGTACTTC. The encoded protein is CATSRGQNQETQYF.